Each of the 8 T cell receptor beta chains below was sequenced from the same sample in a study of tumor-infiltrating lymphocytes in primary liver carcinoma (dated by TCRdb to 2015 to 2018). Sequencing instrument: Illumina HiSeq 2500. Using a constant-region primer and ProtoScript II reverse transcriptase, TCRbeta-specific cDNA was reverse-transcribed from 400 to 550 ng total RNA. Construction of the TCRbeta libraries relied on three nested rounds of multiplex PCR, following a slightly modified ARM-PCR procedure. The first two PCR rounds used multiplex TRBV1-TRBV30 forward primers with a Cbeta reverse primer, each for around 10 cycles. TCRdb itself trimmed the public reads at Q25 with fastp, ran MiXCR and retained productive beta chains. A single entry per CDR3 protein holds the most common genes and DNA from its merged rows. Present in this sample are tens of thousands of distinct CDR3 sequences, around 70% of which were seen just once. Just under 20% of the sample comes from the top ten.

Without any cell sorting, total RNA and DNA were co-extracted from about 21-30 mg of bulk tissue using the AllPrep DNA/RNA mini kit. Sequencing was performed on liver tumor tissue from sampling region 1. The cell subset or site label, as the study defines it: tumor region T1, superior pole. Every receptor here comes from a man aged 35-49 years with primary liver carcinoma and hepatitis B virus infection.

The gene calls are TRBV11-1 and TRBJ2-7; a weak D match, TRBD2 (6 bases). From germline, CDR1 is SGHAT and CDR2 FQDESV (reference sequence). V gave up 7 bases and J gave up 4 bases, with 20 bases separating them. The CDR3 totals 15 residues. CDR3 DNA: TGTGCCAGCATCCCTCCGGGACTGGGAATGTACGAGCAGTACTTC. Its translation: CASIPPGLGMYEQYF.

Notes on this clonotype: This is likely a read error, given that the CDR3 carries no conserved phenylalanine or tryptophan at its end. This chain joins TRBV7-9 and TRBJ1-1; D remains ambiguous. The germline gives CDR1 SEHNR, CDR2 FQNEAQ (reference sequence). The CDR3 loop spans 13 amino acids. Trimming stripped 8 bases from V and 4 bases from J, with 14 bases between. The CDR3 DNA reads as TGTGCCAGCGGTTTGAACGAGAGCACTGAAGCTTTCTCT. Amino acid sequence: CASGLNESTEAFS.

Comments on this clonotype: A junction boundary mismatches the germline segment, possibly from a read error. This chain joins TRBV11-2 and TRBJ2-7; 12 bases are a match to TRBD2. Germline CDR1 and CDR2: SGHAT and FQNNGV. This CDR3 has 17 amino acids. CDR3 sequence: CASNQGLAGSPFYEQCF. The CDR3 DNA reads as TGTGCCAGTAACCAGGGACTAGCGGGTTCCCCTTTCTACGAGCAGTGCTTC.

The chain carries TRBV2 and TRBJ1-4; D is ambiguous. The CDR3 consists of 15 residues. V was cut by 5 bases and J by 8 bases, with 18 bases left in between. CDR1 and CDR2 from the germline V gene are SNHLY and FYNNEI. The CDR3 sequence: CASSRYGSAGEKLFF. The CDR3 bases are TGTGCCAGCAGTCGATACGGATCGGCGGGCGAAAAACTGTTTTTT.

V is TRBV4-2 and J is TRBJ2-1; D not resolved. The CDR3 has 16 amino acids. V was shortened by 9 bases and J by 7 bases, with 25 bases between the two germline ends. CDR1 is LGHNA and CDR2 is YNFKEQ in the germline V gene. CDR3 protein: CASRQGRRAIGNEQFF. The CDR3 bases are TGTGCCAGTAGGCAAGGAAGGCGTGCCATCGGTAATGAGCAGTTCTTC.

Worth noting for this clonotype: A read error may produce the germline difference seen at one junction end. The V and J genes are TRBV4-2 and TRBJ1-1; 7 bases are a match to TRBD1. Germline CDR1 and CDR2: LGHNA and YNFKEQ. The CDR3 runs to 16 residues. In nucleotides, the CDR3 is TGTGCCAGCAACCAAGGGCTTCAGGGGGGGAACACTGAAGCTTCCTTT. Encoded protein: CASNQGLQGGNTEASF.

V gene TRBV29-1 combines with J gene TRBJ1-2; D is unclear. Trimming pared 4 bases from V and 4 bases from J, leaving 13 bases between. The CDR3 contains 13 residues. Germline lookup yields CDR1 SQVTM and CDR2 ANQGSEA. CDR3 protein: CSVADGMIYGYTF. The CDR3 region has the DNA TGCAGCGTTGCTGACGGCATGATCTATGGCTACACCTTC.

For this clonotype: At one of its ends the junction is not consistent with the germline gene, which may arise from a read error. The J gene is TRBJ2-7, the V gene TRBV5-1; 7 bases are a match to TRBD1. Looked up from germline, CDR1 is SGHRS and CDR2 is YFSETQ. This CDR3 region has 17 residues. CDR3 DNA: TGCGCCAGCAGCCTGGCAGAAGGACGGGACAGACCCTACGAACAGTACTTC. It translates to CASSLAEGRDRPYEQYF.